This T cell receptor beta chain was retrieved from a study of vaccination and CD4 T cells after COVID-19. The time point here: late sampling 161 to 241 days after vaccination in a few convalescent patients. Trimming left V 5 bases short and J 8 bases short, with 16 bases between. The CDR3 is 14 residues long. CDR1 is SEHNR, CDR2 FQNEAQ, per germline (reference sequence). TCRdb re-called the PCR reads with MiXCR, one entry per CDR3 protein. The profile shows 25,000 to 30,000 distinct CDR3 sequences, roughly 50% of them singletons. This receptor was obtained from a human donor who had recovered from COVID-19. The chain couples TRBV7-9 to TRBJ2-1; maybe TRBD2 (6 bases). This specimen was CD4+ T cells from blood, taken about 7 months after SARS-CoV-2 vaccination. The CDR3 reads CASSPLASVHEQFF. The CDR3 nucleotides are TGTGCCAGCAGCCCGCTAGCGTCTGTCCATGAGCAGTTCTTC.